This passage covers 25 T cell receptor beta chains from one sample sequenced in a study of T cell changes during pregnancy in multiple sclerosis. Produced via immunoSEQ multiplex PCR; TCRdb's table is partial and in-frame only. The sample gives about 42,000 clones, 84% of which show up once; approximately 0.64% is in the top ten. The sequencing used CD4+ T cells from peripheral blood mononuclear cells, collected before pregnancy. Receptors originate from a female donor with multiple sclerosis, enrolled in a pregnancy study.

The genes are TRBV30 and TRBJ1-2, with 9 bases fitting TRBD1. There are 16 residues in the CDR3. V shed 7 bases and J 0 bases; nucleotides not matched to a gene: 12. The V gene's germline CDR1 is GTSNPN and CDR2 SVGIG (reference sequence). In nucleotides, the CDR3 is TGTGCCTTCCAATCAGGGACAGGGCCTTCTAACTATGGCTACACCTTC. Translation gives CAFQSGTGPSNYGYTF.

This chain joins TRBV27 and TRBJ1-5, with unresolved D. Germline-derived CDR1 and CDR2 are MNHEY and SMNVEV (reference sequence). V gave up 3 bases and J gave up 5 bases, with 8 bases separating them. CDR3 length: 13 residues. The CDR3 DNA sequence: TGTGCCAGCAGTTTCCGCGTCCATCAGCCCCAGCATTTT. Translation: CASSFRVHQPQHF.

V gene TRBV19 combines with J gene TRBJ2-3, with 9 bases fitting TRBD1. Looked up from germline, CDR1 is LNHDA and CDR2 is SQIVND (reference sequence). This CDR3 comprises 15 residues. V dropped 0 bases and J dropped 3; count of bases not matched to a gene: 1. The CDR3 region is CASSIDGTGTDTQYF. In DNA, the CDR3 is TGTGCCAGTAGTATAGACGGGACAGGGACAGATACGCAGTATTTT.

The chain joins TRBV19 to TRBJ2-3, with a tentative D call TRBD2 (5 bases). Trimming took off 4 bases at V and 0 bases at J, with 8 bases between the two ends. Germline lookup yields CDR1 LNHDA and CDR2 SQIVND (reference sequence). This CDR3 contains 14 residues. CDR3 sequence: CASSRRFSTDTQYF. DNA for the CDR3: TGTGCCAGTAGTAGGAGGTTTAGCACAGATACGCAGTATTTT.

This chain joins TRBV10-2 and TRBJ1-2, with 7 positions matching TRBD1. The J segment lost 8 bases and the V segment lost 0 bases, leaving 12 bases of the junction unmatched. This CDR3 spans 16 amino acids. Germline values: CDR1 WSHSY, CDR2 SAAADI. CDR3 nucleotides: TGCGCCAGCAGTGAGTCGACAGGGATCACAACTCTGGGCTACACCTTC. Translated: CASSESTGITTLGYTF.

This rearrangement joins TRBV5-1 to TRBJ2-1; TRBD2 matches 8 bases. This CDR3 spans 19 amino acids. J lost 0 bases, V lost 3 bases, and 14 bases had no gene match. Germline assignment: CDR1 SGHRS and CDR2 YFSETQ. CDR3 coding DNA: TGCGCCAGCAGCTCTTGGGGGAGCGGGGGCGATAGCTCCTACAATGAGCAGTTCTTC. The encoded protein is CASSSWGSGGDSSYNEQFF. Variable domain in full (rest from reference TRBV5-1 and TRBJ2-1): KAGVTQTPRYLIKTRGQQVTLSCSPISGHRSVSWYQQTPGQGLQFLFEYFSETQRNKGNFPGRFSGRQFSNSRSEMNVSTLELGDSALYLCASSSWGSGGDSSYNEQFFGPGTRLTVL.

This clone has a single count. Different DNA sequences within this sample yield the same CDR3. This chain uses TRBV28 with TRBJ1-5, with no clear D. The CDR3 runs 13 residues. The germline V gene encodes CDR1 MDHEN and CDR2 SYDVKM. The V gene lost 3 bases and the J gene lost 0 bases, with 3 bases spanning the gap. The CDR3 reads CASSFSSNQPQHF. The CDR3 DNA reads TGTGCCAGCAGTTTTAGTAGCAATCAGCCCCAGCATTTT.

The rearrangement uses TRBV10-1 and TRBJ1-3, with D tentatively TRBD1 (5 bases). Trimming shortened V by 6 bases and J by 4 bases, and 16 bases separated the two germline ends. The CDR3 is 15 residues long. Germline values: CDR1 WNHNN, CDR2 SYGVQD (reference sequence). CDR3 in DNA: TGCGCCAGCAGCCTCATACAGGACCTGGGAAACACCATATATTTT. It encodes CASSLIQDLGNTIYF.

The chain uses TRBV20-1 and TRBJ1-2, with TRBD1 matching 9 bases. This CDR3 spans 11 amino acids. The germline gives CDR1 DFQATT, CDR2 SNEGSKA (reference sequence). The CDR3 loop is CRTGGENGYTF. CDR3 in DNA: TGCAGAACAGGGGGCGAAAATGGCTACACCTTC.

The V gene is TRBV7-2, the J gene TRBJ2-1, with D tentatively TRBD2 (6 bases). V gave up 5 bases and J gave up 7 bases, with 9 bases separating them. This CDR3 is built from 12 residues. Germline CDR1 SGHTA, CDR2 FQGNSA. The CDR3 DNA reads as TGTGCCAGCAGCCCTGCGGGGAATGAGCAGTTCTTC. It translates to CASSPAGNEQFF.

The chain recombines TRBV7-3 with TRBJ1-2, with TRBD1 as a possible D gene (6 bases). V dropped 4 bases and J dropped 2 bases, with 8 bases sitting between them. Germline assignment: CDR1 SGHTA and CDR2 FQGTGA. The CDR3 covers 13 residues. CDR3 sequence: CASSSGQNYGYTF. In DNA, the CDR3 is TGTGCCAGCAGCTCCGGACAGAACTATGGCTACACCTTC.

V gene TRBV25-1 combines with J gene TRBJ2-1; D may be TRBD1 (6 bases). Trimming cost V 3 bases and J 1 base, with 16 bases left between them. The germline gives CDR1 MGHDK, CDR2 SYGVNS. This CDR3 has 17 amino acids. The CDR3 region is CASSDTQGLGSYNEQFF. CDR3 in DNA: TGTGCCAGCAGTGACACACAGGGTTTGGGGTCCTACAATGAGCAGTTCTTC. Together with reference TRBV25-1 and TRBJ2-1, the CDR3 gives the full variable domain: EADIYQTPRYLVIGTGKKITLECSQTMGHDKMYWYQQDPGMELHLIHYSYGVNSTEKGDLSSESTVSRIRTEHFPLTLESARPSHTSQYLCASSDTQGLGSYNEQFFGPGTRLTVL.

This chain links TRBV7-9 with TRBJ2-7, with 10 bases fitting TRBD1. Unmatched junction bases numbered 3, after V lost 5 bases and J lost 2 bases. The germline CDR1 and CDR2 sequences are SEHNR and FQNEAQ (reference sequence). The CDR3 spans 14 residues. The CDR3 DNA reads TGTGCCAGCAGCCAGGGACAGGGGACCTACGAGCAGTACTTC. Its protein product is CASSQGQGTYEQYF.

The chain employs TRBV30 and TRBJ1-1, with D uncertain. Germline-derived CDR1 and CDR2 are GTSNPN and SVGIG (reference sequence). Trimming took off 4 bases at V and 1 base at J, with 7 bases between the two ends. This CDR3 is built from 12 residues. CDR3 amino acids: CAWTSGNTEAFF. CDR3 DNA sequence: TGTGCCTGGACCTCGGGGAACACTGAAGCTTTCTTT.

The V and J genes are TRBV7-2 and TRBJ1-2; 7 bases line up with TRBD1. The germline V gene has CDR1 SGHTA and CDR2 FQGNSA. The CDR3 loop spans 13 amino acids. V lost 5 bases, J lost 2 bases, and 2 bases stayed unmatched. As DNA, the CDR3 is TGTGCCAGCAGCCCGGGACAGAACTATGGCTACACCTTC. This translates into CASSPGQNYGYTF.

This chain joins TRBV6-5 and TRBJ1-4, with TRBD1 as a possible D gene (6 bases). This CDR3 has 16 residues. V lost 2 bases and J 7 bases, leaving 17 bases between the germline ends. Germline-derived CDR1 and CDR2 are MNHEY and SVGAGI. The CDR3 nucleotides read TGTGCCAGCAGTTACGATCGTCGGCAGGGGTCTGAAAAACTGTTTTTT. It is translated as CASSYDRRQGSEKLFF.

The CDR3 here is CASSYRQQGLEPQHF. For the CDR3, the DNA is TGTGCCAGCAGTTACAGGCAACAGGGGCTTGAGCCCCAGCATTTT. V and J are TRBV6-6 and TRBJ1-5, with 7 bases identical to TRBD1. This CDR3 spans 15 amino acids. Trimming cost V 2 bases and J 8 bases; bases outside gene matches: 9. CDR1 and CDR2 from the germline V gene are MNHNY and SVGAGI (reference sequence).

The chain employs TRBV7-2 and TRBJ2-7; tentatively, D is TRBD1 (6 bases). The CDR3 totals 18 residues. CDR1 SGHTA and CDR2 FQGNSA come from the germline V gene. Trimming took off 1 base at V and 2 bases at J, with 21 bases between the two ends. CDR3 sequence: CASSLGILGAAPPYEQYF. CDR3 nucleotide sequence: TGTGCCAGCAGCTTAGGGATTTTGGGGGCCGCCCCACCCTACGAGCAGTACTTC.

The V and J genes are TRBV4-2 and TRBJ2-7, with 10 nucleotides matching TRBD2. The germline V gene has CDR1 LGHNA and CDR2 YNFKEQ. This CDR3 has 15 amino acids. V lost 5 bases, J lost 2 bases, and 6 bases stayed unmatched. DNA for the CDR3: TGTGCCAGCAGCTTGGGTACTAGCGGGACCTACGAGCAGTACTTC. Protein: CASSLGTSGTYEQYF.

This chain connects TRBV30 to TRBJ1-1; D is ambiguous. V was cut by 3 bases and J by 5 bases, with 13 bases left in between. CDR3 size: 13 residues. Per the germline V gene, CDR1 is GTSNPN and CDR2 is SVGIG (reference sequence). The CDR3 loop is CAWRLGTGTEAFF. The CDR3 DNA reads TGTGCCTGGAGACTGGGAACGGGGACTGAAGCTTTCTTT.

The rearrangement uses TRBV7-8 and TRBJ2-7, with 10 bases that match TRBD2. The germline CDR1 and CDR2 sequences are SGHVS and FQNEAQ. Losses at the gene ends were 5 bases for V and 0 bases for J; bases not matched to a gene: 10. The CDR3 runs to 17 residues. The DNA for the CDR3 is TGTGCCAGCAGCCCAAGGACTAGCGGAGTTTCCTCCTACGAGCAGTACTTC. It yields the protein CASSPRTSGVSSYEQYF.

The chain joins TRBV7-2 to TRBJ2-5; 15 bases agree with TRBD2. V dropped 5 bases and J dropped 7; count of bases not matched to a gene: 11. CDR3 length equals 17 residues. CDR1 and CDR2 (germline): SGHTA, FQGNSA. The CDR3, as DNA: TGTGCCAGCAGCCCCCCGGGACTAGCGGGGGGTGTCGGGACCCAGTACTTC. Protein product: CASSPPGLAGGVGTQYF. Full variable domain (remainder filled in from reference TRBV7-2 and TRBJ2-5): GAGVSQSPSNKVTEKGKDVELRCDPISGHTALYWYRQSLGQGLEFLIYFQGNSAPDKSGLPSDRFSAERTGGSVSTLTIQRTQQEDSAVYLCASSPPGLAGGVGTQYFGPGTRLLVL.

The CDR3 region is CASSPSRGTAAGAEAFF. CDR3 sequence (DNA): TGTGCCAGCAGCCCATCCCGCGGGACCGCGGCGGGTGCTGAAGCTTTCTTT. This chain links TRBV7-9 with TRBJ1-1, with D possibly being TRBD1 (5 bases). With 5 bases removed from V and 6 bases from J, the gap between germline ends came to 25 bases. CDR1 and CDR2 (germline): SEHNR, FQNEAQ (reference sequence). The CDR3 sequence is 17 residues long.

The chain employs TRBV5-1 and TRBJ2-7, with 12 bases lining up with TRBD1. The ends lost 1 base at V and 5 bases at J; junction bases unmatched: 4. Looked up from germline, CDR1 is SGHRS and CDR2 is YFSETQ. CDR3 length: 15 residues. The CDR3 DNA follows: TGCGCCAGCAGCTTGACGGGACAGGGGGCCCACGAGCAGTACTTC. Translation gives CASSLTGQGAHEQYF.

In its sample, this clone was seen a few times. The chain employs TRBV10-2 and TRBJ1-1; D unresolved. V was trimmed by 4 bases and J by 5 bases, leaving 11 bases between them. CDR1 is WSHSY, CDR2 SAAADI, per germline. The CDR3 has 13 residues. The CDR3 reads CASSVWTGTEAFF. The CDR3 DNA reads as TGCGCCAGCAGTGTCTGGACGGGAACTGAAGCTTTCTTT.